This TCR beta chain came from a study of beta chain features in type 1 diabetes. Background on the study: Similarity in age, gender and cell yields was seen between patients and healthy donors. Study-level points and caveats: Healthy donors had naive, central memory and Treg TCRB repertoires that appeared less similar than those seen among patients.

This clone was counted ten times or more. Its specificity is unknown. Between the trimmed V and J ends, which lost 3 bases and 8 bases, there was a span of 5 bases. The CDR3 is 11 amino acids. The germline gives CDR1 SGHAT, CDR2 FQDESV (reference sequence). Since all of the isolated RNA was reverse transcribed, expressed TCRB transcripts were what got sequenced. Sequencing used immunoSEQ multiplex PCR; TCRdb keeps in-frame clones, though not all of them. The profile shows approximately 150,000 clones, 10% of them singletons. V gene TRBV11-1 combines with J gene TRBJ2-1; D gene ambiguous. The clonotype comes from a man between 18 and 29 years old in good health. Specimen: naive CD4+ T cells from blood. The CDR3 is CASSFEDEQFF. CDR3 sequence (DNA): TGTGCCAGCAGCTTTGAGGATGAGCAGTTCTTC. Combining the CDR3 with reference TRBV11-1 and TRBJ2-1 gives the whole variable domain EAEVAQSPRYKITEKSQAVAFWCDPISGHATLYWYRQILGQGPELLVQFQDESVVDDSQLPKDRFSAERLKGVDSTLKIQPAELGDSAMYLCASSFEDEQFFGPGTRLTVL.